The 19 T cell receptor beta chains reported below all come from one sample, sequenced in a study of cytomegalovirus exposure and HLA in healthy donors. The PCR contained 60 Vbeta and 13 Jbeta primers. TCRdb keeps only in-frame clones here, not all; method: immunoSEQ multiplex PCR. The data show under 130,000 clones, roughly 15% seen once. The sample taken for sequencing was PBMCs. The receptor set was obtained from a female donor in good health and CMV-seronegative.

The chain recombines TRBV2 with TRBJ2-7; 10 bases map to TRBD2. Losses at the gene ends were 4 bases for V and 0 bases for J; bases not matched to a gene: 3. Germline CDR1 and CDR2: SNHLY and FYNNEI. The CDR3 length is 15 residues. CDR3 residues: CASSGGLAYSYEQYF. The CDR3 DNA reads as TGTGCCAGCAGTGGGGGACTAGCGTACTCCTACGAGCAGTACTTC.

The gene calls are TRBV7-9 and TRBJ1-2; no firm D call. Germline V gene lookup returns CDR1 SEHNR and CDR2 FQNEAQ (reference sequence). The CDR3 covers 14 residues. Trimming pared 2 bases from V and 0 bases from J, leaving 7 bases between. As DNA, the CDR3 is TGTGCCAGCAGCTTAATTGCAGCTAACTATGGCTACACCTTC. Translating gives CASSLIAANYGYTF.

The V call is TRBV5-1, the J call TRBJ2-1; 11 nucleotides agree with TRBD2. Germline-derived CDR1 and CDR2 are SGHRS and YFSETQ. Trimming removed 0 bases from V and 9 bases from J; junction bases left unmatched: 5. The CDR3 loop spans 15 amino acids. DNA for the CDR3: TGCGCCAGCAGCTTGGATAGCGGGGGGGCGGGTGAGCAGTTCTTC. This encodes CASSLDSGGAGEQFF.

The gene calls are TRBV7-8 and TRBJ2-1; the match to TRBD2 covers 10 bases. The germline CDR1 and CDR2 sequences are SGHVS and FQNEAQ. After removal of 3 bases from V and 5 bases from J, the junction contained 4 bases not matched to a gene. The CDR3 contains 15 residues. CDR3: CASSFLAGAHNEQFF. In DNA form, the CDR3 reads TGTGCCAGCAGCTTCCTAGCGGGAGCACACAATGAGCAGTTCTTC.

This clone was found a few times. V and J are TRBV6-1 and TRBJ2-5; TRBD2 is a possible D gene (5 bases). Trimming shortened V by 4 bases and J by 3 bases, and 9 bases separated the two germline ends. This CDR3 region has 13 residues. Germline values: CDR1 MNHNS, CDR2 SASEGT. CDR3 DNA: TGTGCCAGCAGTGTGCGGGCGGAAGAGACCCAGTACTTC. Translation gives CASSVRAEETQYF.

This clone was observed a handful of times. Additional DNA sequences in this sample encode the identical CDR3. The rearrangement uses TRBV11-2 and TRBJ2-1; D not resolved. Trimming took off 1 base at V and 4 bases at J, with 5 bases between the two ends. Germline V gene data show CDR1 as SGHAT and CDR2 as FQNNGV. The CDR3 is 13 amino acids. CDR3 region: CASSLGQYNEQFF. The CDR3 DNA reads TGTGCCAGCAGCTTAGGTCAATACAATGAGCAGTTCTTC.

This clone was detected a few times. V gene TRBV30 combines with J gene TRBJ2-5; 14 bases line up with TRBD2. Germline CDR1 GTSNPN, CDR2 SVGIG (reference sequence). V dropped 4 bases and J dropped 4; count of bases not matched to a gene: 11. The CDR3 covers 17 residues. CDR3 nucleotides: TGTGCCTGGAACTGGGGACTAGCGGGGGTGGGGGGAGAGACCCAGTACTTC. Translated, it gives CAWNWGLAGVGGETQYF. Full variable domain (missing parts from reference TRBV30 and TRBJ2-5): SQTIHQWPATLVQPVGSPLSLECTVEGTSNPNLYWYRQAAGRGLQLLFYSVGIGQISSEVPQNLSASRPQDRQFILSSKKLLLSDSGFYLCAWNWGLAGVGGETQYFGPGTRLLVL.

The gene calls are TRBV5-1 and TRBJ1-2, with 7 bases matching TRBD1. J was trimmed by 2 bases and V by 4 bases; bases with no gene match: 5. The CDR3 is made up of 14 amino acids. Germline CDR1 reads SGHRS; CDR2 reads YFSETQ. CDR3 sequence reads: CASSITGANYGYTF. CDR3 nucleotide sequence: TGCGCCAGCAGCATTACAGGGGCAAACTATGGCTACACCTTC.

CDR3 region: CASSTGTSVHEQFF. In DNA, the CDR3 is TGTGCCAGCAGCACCGGGACTAGCGTGCATGAGCAGTTCTTC. The chain joins TRBV7-2 to TRBJ2-1; 10 bases align to TRBD2. This CDR3 contains 14 residues. Germline CDR1 and CDR2: SGHTA and FQGNSA. Losses at the gene ends were 5 bases for V and 8 bases for J; bases not matched to a gene: 6.

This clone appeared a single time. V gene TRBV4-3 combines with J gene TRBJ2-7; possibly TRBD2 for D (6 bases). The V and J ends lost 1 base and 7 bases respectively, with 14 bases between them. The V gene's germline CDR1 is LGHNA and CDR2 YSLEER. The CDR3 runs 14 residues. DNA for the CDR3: TGCGCCAGCAGCCAAGCTGGGCGGGAAAGGGAGCAGTACTTC. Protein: CASSQAGREREQYF.

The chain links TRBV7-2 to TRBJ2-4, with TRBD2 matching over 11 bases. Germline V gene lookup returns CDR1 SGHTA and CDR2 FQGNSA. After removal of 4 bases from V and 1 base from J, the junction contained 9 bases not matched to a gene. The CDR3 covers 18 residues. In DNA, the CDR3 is TGTGCCAGCAGCTCGAGTAGCGGGGGGGCCGGGGCCAAAAACATTCAGTACTTC. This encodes CASSSSSGGAGAKNIQYF. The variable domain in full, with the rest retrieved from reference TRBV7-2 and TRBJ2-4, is GAGVSQSPSNKVTEKGKDVELRCDPISGHTALYWYRQSLGQGLEFLIYFQGNSAPDKSGLPSDRFSAERTGGSVSTLTIQRTQQEDSAVYLCASSSSSGGAGAKNIQYFGAGTRLSVL.

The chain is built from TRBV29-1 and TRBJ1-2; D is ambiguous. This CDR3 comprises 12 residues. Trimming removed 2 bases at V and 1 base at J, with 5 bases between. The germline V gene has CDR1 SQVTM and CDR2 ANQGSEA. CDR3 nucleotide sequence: TGCAGCGTTGAATCCTTTAACTATGGCTACACCTTC. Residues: CSVESFNYGYTF.

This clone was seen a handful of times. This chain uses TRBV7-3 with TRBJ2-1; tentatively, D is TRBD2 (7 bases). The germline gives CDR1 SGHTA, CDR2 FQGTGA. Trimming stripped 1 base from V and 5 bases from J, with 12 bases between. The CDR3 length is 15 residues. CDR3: CASSLNGRTDNEQFF. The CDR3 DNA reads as TGTGCCAGCAGCTTAAACGGGAGGACAGACAATGAGCAGTTCTTC.

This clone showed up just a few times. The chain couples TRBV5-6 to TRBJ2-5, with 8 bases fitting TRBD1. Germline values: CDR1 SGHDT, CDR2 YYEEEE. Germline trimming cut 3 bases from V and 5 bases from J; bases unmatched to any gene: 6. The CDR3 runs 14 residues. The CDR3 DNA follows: TGTGCCAGCAGCTACAACAGGGGGTGGGAGACCCAGTACTTC. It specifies CASSYNRGWETQYF.

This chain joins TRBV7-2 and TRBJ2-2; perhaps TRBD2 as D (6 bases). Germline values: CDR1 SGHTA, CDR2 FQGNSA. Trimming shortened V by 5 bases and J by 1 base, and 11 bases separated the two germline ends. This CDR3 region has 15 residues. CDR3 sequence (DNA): TGTGCCAGCAGCCCCCCCGGGGGGAACACCGGGGAGCTGTTTTTT. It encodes CASSPPGGNTGELFF.

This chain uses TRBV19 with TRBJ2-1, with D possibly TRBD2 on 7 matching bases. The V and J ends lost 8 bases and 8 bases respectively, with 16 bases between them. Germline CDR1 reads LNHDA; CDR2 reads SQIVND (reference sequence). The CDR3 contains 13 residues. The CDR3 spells CASGEGGLDEQFF. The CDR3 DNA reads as TGTGCCAGTGGGGAGGGGGGGCTGGATGAGCAGTTCTTC.

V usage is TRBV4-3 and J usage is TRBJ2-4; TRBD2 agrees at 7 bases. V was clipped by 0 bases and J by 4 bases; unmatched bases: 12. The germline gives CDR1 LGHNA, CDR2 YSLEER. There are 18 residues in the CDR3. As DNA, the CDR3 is TGCGCCAGCAGCCAAGAGTCAGGGACTACCGACAGAAAAAACATTCAGTACTTC. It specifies CASSQESGTTDRKNIQYF.

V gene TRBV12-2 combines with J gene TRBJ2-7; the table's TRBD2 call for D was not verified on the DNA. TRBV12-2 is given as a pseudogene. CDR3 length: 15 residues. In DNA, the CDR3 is TGTGCAAGTCGCTTAAAGACCAGCGAGACCTACGAGCAGTACTTC. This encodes CASRLKTSETYEQYF.

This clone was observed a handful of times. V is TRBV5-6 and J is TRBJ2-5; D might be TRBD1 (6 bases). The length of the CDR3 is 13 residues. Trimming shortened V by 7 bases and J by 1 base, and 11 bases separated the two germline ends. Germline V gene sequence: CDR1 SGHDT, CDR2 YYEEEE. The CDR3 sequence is CASGSGVQETQYF. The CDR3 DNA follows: TGTGCCAGCGGCTCAGGGGTCCAAGAGACCCAGTACTTC.